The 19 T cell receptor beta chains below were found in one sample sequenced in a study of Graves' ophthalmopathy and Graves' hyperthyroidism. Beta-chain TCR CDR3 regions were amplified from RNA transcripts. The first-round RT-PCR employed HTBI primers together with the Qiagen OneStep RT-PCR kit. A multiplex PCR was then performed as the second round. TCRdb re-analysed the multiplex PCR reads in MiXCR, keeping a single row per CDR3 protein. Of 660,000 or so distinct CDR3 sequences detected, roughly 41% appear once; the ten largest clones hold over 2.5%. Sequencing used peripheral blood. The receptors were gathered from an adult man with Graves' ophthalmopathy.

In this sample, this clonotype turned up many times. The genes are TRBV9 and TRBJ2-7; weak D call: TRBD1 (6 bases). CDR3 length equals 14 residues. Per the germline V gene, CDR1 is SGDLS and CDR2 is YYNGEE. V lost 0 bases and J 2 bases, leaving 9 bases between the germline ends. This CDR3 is CASSVDQGPYEQYF. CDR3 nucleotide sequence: TGTGCCAGCAGCGTAGACCAGGGGCCCTACGAGCAGTACTTC. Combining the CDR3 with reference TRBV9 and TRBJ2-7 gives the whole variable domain DSGVTQTPKHLITATGQRVTLRCSPRSGDLSVYWYQQSLDQGLQFLIQYYNGEERAKGNILERFSAQQFPDLHSELNLSSLELGDSALYFCASSVDQGPYEQYFGPGTRLTVT.

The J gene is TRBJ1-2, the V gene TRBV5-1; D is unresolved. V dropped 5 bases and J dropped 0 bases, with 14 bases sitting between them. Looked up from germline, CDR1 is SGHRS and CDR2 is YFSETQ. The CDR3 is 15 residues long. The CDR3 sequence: CASSSTTASNYGYTF. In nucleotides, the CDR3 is TGCGCCAGCAGTAGTACTACAGCCTCTAACTATGGCTACACCTTC.

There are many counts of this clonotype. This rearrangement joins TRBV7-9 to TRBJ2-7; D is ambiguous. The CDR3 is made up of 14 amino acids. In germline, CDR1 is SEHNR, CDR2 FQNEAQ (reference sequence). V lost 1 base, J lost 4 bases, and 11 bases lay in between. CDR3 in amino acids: CASSLGPTEYEQYF. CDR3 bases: TGTGCCAGCAGCTTAGGACCCACGGAATACGAGCAGTACTTC. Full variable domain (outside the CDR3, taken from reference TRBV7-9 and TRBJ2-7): DTGVSQNPRHKITKRGQNVTFRCDPISEHNRLYWYRQTLGQGPEFLTYFQNEAQLEKSRLLSDRFSAERPKGSFSTLEIQRTEQGDSAMYLCASSLGPTEYEQYFGPGTRLTVT.

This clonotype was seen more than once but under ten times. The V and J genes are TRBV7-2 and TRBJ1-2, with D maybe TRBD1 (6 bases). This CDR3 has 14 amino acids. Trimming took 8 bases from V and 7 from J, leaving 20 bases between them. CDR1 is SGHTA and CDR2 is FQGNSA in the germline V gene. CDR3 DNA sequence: TGTGCCAGCTCACAGGAGACTCGGGGGGCTGGCTACACCTTC. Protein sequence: CASSQETRGAGYTF.

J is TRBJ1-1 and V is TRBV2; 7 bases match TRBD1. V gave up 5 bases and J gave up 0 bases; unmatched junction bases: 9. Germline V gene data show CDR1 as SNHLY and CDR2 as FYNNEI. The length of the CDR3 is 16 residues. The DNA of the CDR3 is TGTGCCAGCAGTTTTGGGGGGGACAGAATGAACACTGAAGCTTTCTTT. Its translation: CASSFGGDRMNTEAFF. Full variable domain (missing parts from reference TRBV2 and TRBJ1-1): EPEVTQTPSHQVTQMGQEVILRCVPISNHLYFYWYRQILGQKVEFLVSFYNNEISEKSEIFDDQFSVERPDGSNFTLKIRSTKLEDSAMYFCASSFGGDRMNTEAFFGQGTRLTVV.

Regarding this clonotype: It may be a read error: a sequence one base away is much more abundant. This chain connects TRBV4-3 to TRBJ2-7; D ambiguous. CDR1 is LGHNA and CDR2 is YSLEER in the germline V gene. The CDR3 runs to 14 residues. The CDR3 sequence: CASSQERQLYERYF. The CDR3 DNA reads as TGCGCCAGCAGCCAAGAGCGGCAACTCTACGAGCGGTACTTC.

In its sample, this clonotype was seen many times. In nucleotides, the CDR3 is TGTGCCAGCAGCTATGGGACTACTCCGGACTACGAGCAGTACTTC. This codes for CASSYGTTPDYEQYF. The rearrangement uses TRBV7-2 and TRBJ2-7, with TRBD2 identical over 7 bases. The CDR3 sequence is 15 residues long. Germline CDR1 SGHTA, CDR2 FQGNSA. The junction had 9 bases not matched to a gene; V was cut back by 4 bases and J by 3 bases.

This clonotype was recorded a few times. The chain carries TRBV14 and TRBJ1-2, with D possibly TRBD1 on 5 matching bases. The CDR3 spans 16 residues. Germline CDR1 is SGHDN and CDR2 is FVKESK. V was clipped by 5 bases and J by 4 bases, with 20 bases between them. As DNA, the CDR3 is TGTGCCAGCAGCGTTGGGGGTCTGGGGCTGAGCTATGGCTACACCTTC. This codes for CASSVGGLGLSYGYTF. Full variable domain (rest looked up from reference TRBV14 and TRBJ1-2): EAGVTQFPSHSVIEKGQTVTLRCDPISGHDNLYWYRRVMGKEIKFLLHFVKESKQDESGMPNNRFLAERTGGTYSTLKVQPAELEDSGVYFCASSVGGLGLSYGYTFGSGTRLTVV.

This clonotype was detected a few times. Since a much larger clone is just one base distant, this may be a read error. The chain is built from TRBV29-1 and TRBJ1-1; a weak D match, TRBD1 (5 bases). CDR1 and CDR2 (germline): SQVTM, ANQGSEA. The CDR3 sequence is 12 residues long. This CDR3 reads CSVEAGFTGAFF. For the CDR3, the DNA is TGCAGCGTTGAAGCAGGGTTTACTGGAGCTTTCTTT.

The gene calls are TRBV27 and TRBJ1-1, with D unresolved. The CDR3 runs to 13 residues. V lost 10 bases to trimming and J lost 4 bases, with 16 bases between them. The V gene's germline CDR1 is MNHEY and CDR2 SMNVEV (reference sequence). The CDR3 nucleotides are TGTGCCAATCTCGGGTCCGCTACCACTGAAGCTTTCTTT. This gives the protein CANLGSATTEAFF.

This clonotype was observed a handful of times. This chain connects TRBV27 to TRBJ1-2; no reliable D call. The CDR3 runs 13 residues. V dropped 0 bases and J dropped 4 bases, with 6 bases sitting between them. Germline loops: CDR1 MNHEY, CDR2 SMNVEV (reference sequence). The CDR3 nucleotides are TGTGCCAGCAGTTTATCCGTACGCTATGGCTACACCTTC. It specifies CASSLSVRYGYTF.

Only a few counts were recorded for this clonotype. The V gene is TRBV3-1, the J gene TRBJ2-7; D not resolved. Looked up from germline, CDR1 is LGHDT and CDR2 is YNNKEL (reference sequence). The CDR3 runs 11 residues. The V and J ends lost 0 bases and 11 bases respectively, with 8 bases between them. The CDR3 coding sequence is TGTGCCAGCAGCCAAGACCATAGAAAGTACTTC. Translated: CASSQDHRKYF.

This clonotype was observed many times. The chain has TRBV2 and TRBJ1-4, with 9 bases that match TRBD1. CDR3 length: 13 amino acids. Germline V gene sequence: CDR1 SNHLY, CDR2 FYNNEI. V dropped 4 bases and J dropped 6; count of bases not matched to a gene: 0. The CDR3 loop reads CASSGDRDEKLFF. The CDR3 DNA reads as TGTGCCAGCAGTGGGGACAGGGATGAAAAACTGTTTTTT.

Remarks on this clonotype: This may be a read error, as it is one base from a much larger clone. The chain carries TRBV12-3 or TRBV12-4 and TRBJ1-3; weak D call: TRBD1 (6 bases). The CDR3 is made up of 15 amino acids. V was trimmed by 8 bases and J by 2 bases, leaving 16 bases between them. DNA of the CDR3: TGTGCCAGCGGTCTGGCCGGGACACCTGGAAACACCATATATTTT. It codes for CASGLAGTPGNTIYF.

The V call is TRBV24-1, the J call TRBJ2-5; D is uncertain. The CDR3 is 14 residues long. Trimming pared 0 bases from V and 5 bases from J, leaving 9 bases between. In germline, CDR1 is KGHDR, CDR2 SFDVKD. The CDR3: CATSDLGPSETQYF. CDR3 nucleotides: TGTGCCACCAGTGATTTGGGGCCGTCGGAGACCCAGTACTTC.

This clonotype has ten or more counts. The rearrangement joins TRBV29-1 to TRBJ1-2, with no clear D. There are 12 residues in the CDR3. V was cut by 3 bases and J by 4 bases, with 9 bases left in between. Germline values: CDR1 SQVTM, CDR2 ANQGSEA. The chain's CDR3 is CSVEGQSYGYTF. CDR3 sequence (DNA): TGCAGCGTTGAGGGCCAATCCTATGGCTACACCTTC.

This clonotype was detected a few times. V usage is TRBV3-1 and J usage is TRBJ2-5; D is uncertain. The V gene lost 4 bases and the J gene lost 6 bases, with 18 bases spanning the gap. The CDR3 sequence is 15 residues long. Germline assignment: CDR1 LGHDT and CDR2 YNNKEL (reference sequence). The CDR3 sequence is CASSPTPGGQKTQYF. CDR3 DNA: TGTGCCAGCAGCCCGACCCCGGGTGGTCAGAAGACCCAGTACTTC.

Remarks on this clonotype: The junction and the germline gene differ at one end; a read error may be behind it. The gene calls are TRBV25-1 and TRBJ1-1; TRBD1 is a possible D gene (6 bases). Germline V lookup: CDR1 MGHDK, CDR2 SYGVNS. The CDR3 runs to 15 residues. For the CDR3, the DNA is TGTGCCAGCAGTGAATTTGCAGGGGCGGAGACAGGTTTTGTCTTT. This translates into CASSEFAGAETGFVF.

CDR3 sequence reads: CASSPGIAGVGYEQYF. CDR3 in DNA: TGTGCCAGCAGCCCCGGGATAGCGGGGGTCGGCTACGAGCAGTACTTC. V and J are TRBV5-4 and TRBJ2-7, with 9 bases lining up with TRBD2. CDR1 SGHNT and CDR2 YYREEE come from the germline V gene (reference sequence). J lost 3 bases, V lost 4 bases, and 11 bases had no gene match. There are 16 residues in the CDR3.